The 2 T cell receptor beta chains below were found in one sample sequenced in a study of T cell repertoires in cytomegalovirus infection (dated by TCRdb to between 2017 and 2020). The antigens of these receptors remain unknown. TCRdb names Illumina HiSeq 1500 as the instrument used. The raw public data were reprocessed by TCRdb itself: fastp quality trimming at Q25, MiXCR clonotype calling, in-frame beta chains only. Merged by CDR3 protein, the rows form single entries marked with the most common genes and DNA. This sample lists some 310,000 distinct CDR3 sequences; about 25% were detected once. The ten biggest clones cover approximately 12% of the sample. What this sample's treatment or condition label stands for: in vitro stimulation with specific CMV peptide epitopes to enrich CMV-specific T cells. The sequencing here drew on cultured PBMCs, taken from culture after CMV antigen stimulation. These receptors all come from a human donor in good health (CMV status not recorded). Some clones in this sample may be carry-over from other donors' samples.

In its sample, this clonotype was seen a few times. The genes are TRBV20-1 and TRBJ2-1; 12 nucleotides align to TRBD2. The CDR3 length is 15 residues. The ends lost 4 bases at V and 7 bases at J; junction bases unmatched: 8. The germline CDR1 and CDR2 sequences are DFQATT and SNEGSKA (reference sequence). CDR3 protein: CSATQTSGRFNEQFF. CDR3 DNA sequence: TGCAGTGCTACCCAGACTAGCGGGAGATTTAATGAGCAGTTCTTC.

This clonotype came up a few times. The gene calls are TRBV27 and TRBJ2-5; TRBD1 matches at 9 bases. Germline V gene sequence: CDR1 MNHEY, CDR2 SMNVEV (reference sequence). The CDR3 has 15 residues. The V segment lost 6 bases and the J segment 4 bases; nucleotides outside the gene matches: 9. The CDR3 region has the DNA TGTGCCAGCAGCCCTGGGGGGACAGGGCGAGAGACCCAGTACTTC. Its translation: CASSPGGTGRETQYF.